A single sample gave rise to the 12 T cell receptor beta chains below, sequenced in a study of blood T cell repertoires in COVID-19 (dated by TCRdb to the early 2020s). Preparation of the library involved the immunoSEQ multiplex PCR assay. The source is immuneACCESS, and TCRdb retained only in-frame sequences with V and J called. Part of the clones is not carried over; for the studies checked, unresolved V genes explain less than half of this, and the remainder is unexplained. A total of roughly 400,000 clones appear in this sample, approximately 87% of them only once. The top ten hold roughly 9.4% of the sample. The sequenced sample consisted of PBMCs or T cells enriched from blood (not recorded which). The receptors come from a woman aged 50 to 60 who had recovered from COVID-19.

J is TRBJ2-3 and V is TRBV7-9; 12 nucleotides align to TRBD2. J gave up 1 base and V 2 bases, and 10 bases lay outside the gene matches. The CDR3 is 19 residues long. Germline V CDR1 and CDR2: SEHNR, FQNEAQ (reference sequence). CDR3 DNA sequence: TGTGCCAGCAGCTTATGGCTAGCGGGGGGGCGTACCCGCACAGATACGCAGTATTTT. Residues: CASSLWLAGGRTRTDTQYF. The full variable domain, its missing parts supplied by reference TRBV7-9 and TRBJ2-3, is DTGVSQNPRHKITKRGQNVTFRCDPISEHNRLYWYRQTLGQGPEFLTYFQNEAQLEKSRLLSDRFSAERPKGSFSTLEIQRTEQGDSAMYLCASSLWLAGGRTRTDTQYFGPGTRLTVL.

The rearrangement joins TRBV24-1 to TRBJ2-2; perhaps TRBD1 as D (6 bases). The CDR3 length is 18 residues. CDR1 is KGHDR, CDR2 SFDVKD, per germline. V was clipped by 0 bases and J by 7 bases, with 20 bases between them. The CDR3, as DNA: TGTGCCACCAGTGATTTGCCGAGACCCTCAGGGGTCATCGGGGAGCTGTTTTTT. This codes for CATSDLPRPSGVIGELFF.

The V call is TRBV5-6, the J call TRBJ1-2; D uncertain. Germline loops: CDR1 SGHDT, CDR2 YYEEEE. This CDR3 is 13 amino acids long. V dropped 4 bases and J dropped 2 bases, with 9 bases sitting between them. CDR3 sequence (DNA): TGTGCCAGCAGCCCGGGTAGCAACTATGGCTACACCTTC. It translates to CASSPGSNYGYTF.

This CDR3 is CASSQSVQSYEQYF. As DNA, the CDR3 is TGTGCCAGCAGCCAATCTGTACAGTCCTACGAGCAGTACTTC. V usage is TRBV16 and J usage is TRBJ2-7, with D unclear. V lost 0 bases, J lost 1 base, and 7 bases lay in between. This CDR3 spans 14 amino acids. Per the germline V gene, CDR1 is KGHSY and CDR2 is FQNENV.

J is TRBJ1-6 and V is TRBV7-2, with 10 bases that match TRBD1. This CDR3 is 14 amino acids long. Trimming cost V 5 bases and J 10 bases; bases outside gene matches: 5. Germline V lookup: CDR1 SGHTA, CDR2 FQGNSA. CDR3 nucleotides: TGTGCCAGCAGCATCGGGACAGGGGTCTCACCCCTCCACTTT. Residues: CASSIGTGVSPLHF.

The chain has TRBV18 and TRBJ2-2, with D hard to call. The CDR3 contains 17 residues. The V end was cut by 7 bases, the J end by 2 bases, with 20 bases between. Germline V gives CDR1 KGHSH, CDR2 LQKENI. CDR3 bases: TGTGCCAGCTTTCCAACGCATACAGACCTTAACACCGGGGAGCTGTTTTTT. Its protein is CASFPTHTDLNTGELFF.

The CDR3 nucleotides read TGTGCCAGCAGCTCCGCGGGCCTGTCGCGCACTGAAGCTTTCTTT. Its protein product is CASSSAGLSRTEAFF. J is TRBJ1-1 and V is TRBV7-9; D not certain. Germline V gives CDR1 SEHNR, CDR2 FQNEAQ (reference sequence). Trimming stripped 4 bases from V and 4 bases from J, with 16 bases between. This CDR3 has 15 residues.

This chain links TRBV7-9 with TRBJ2-7; perhaps TRBD1 as D (5 bases). This CDR3 region has 15 residues. The V and J ends lost 1 base and 2 bases respectively, with 12 bases between them. In germline, CDR1 is SEHNR, CDR2 FQNEAQ (reference sequence). This CDR3 reads CASSLEDRYTYEQYF. The CDR3 DNA is TGTGCCAGCAGCTTAGAAGACAGATACACCTACGAGCAGTACTTC.

The chain combines TRBV12-3 or TRBV12-4 with TRBJ1-3; D remains ambiguous. Trimming removed 8 bases from V and 0 bases from J, with 8 bases in between. The CDR3 runs to 13 residues. CDR3 region: CASLYSSGNTIYF. CDR3 nucleotides: TGTGCCAGCCTTTACAGCTCTGGAAACACCATATATTTT.

The chain recombines TRBV6-5 with TRBJ2-7; TRBD2 might be the D (5 bases). The V gene lost 6 bases and the J gene lost 4 bases, with 13 bases spanning the gap. This CDR3 has 13 residues. CDR1 is MNHEY, CDR2 SVGAGI, per germline. CDR3 protein: CASRREASYEQYF. CDR3 bases: TGTGCCAGCAGGAGGGAAGCCTCATACGAGCAGTACTTC.

CDR3 amino acids: CASSDTLPKDTQYF. CDR3 sequence (DNA): TGTGCCAGCAGCGACACCCTCCCGAAAGATACGCAGTATTTT. The chain carries TRBV6-1 and TRBJ2-3; unclear D gene. The ends were cut back, 6 bases at V and 5 bases at J, with 15 bases in the middle. The CDR3 covers 14 residues. The germline CDR1 and CDR2 sequences are MNHNS and SASEGT.

The chain employs TRBV29-1 and TRBJ1-2, with D possibly matching TRBD1 (6 bases). Per germline, CDR1 SQVTM and CDR2 ANQGSEA. This CDR3 region has 13 residues. Trimming stripped 6 bases from V and 4 bases from J, with 15 bases between. The CDR3 reads CSVQEGGFYGYTF. CDR3 coding DNA: TGCAGCGTCCAGGAGGGGGGGTTCTATGGCTACACCTTC.